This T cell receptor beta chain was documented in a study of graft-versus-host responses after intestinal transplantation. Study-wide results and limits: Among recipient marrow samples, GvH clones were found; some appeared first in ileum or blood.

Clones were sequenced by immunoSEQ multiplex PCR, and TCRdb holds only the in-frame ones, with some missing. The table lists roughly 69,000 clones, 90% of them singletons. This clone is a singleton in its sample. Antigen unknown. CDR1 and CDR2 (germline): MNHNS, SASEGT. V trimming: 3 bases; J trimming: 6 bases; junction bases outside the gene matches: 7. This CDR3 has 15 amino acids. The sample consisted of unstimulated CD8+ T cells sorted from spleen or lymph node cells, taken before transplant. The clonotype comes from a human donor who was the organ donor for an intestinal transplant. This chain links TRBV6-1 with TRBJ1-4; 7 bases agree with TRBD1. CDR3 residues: CASSERAGGDEKLFF. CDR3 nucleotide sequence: TGTGCCAGCAGTGAGAGGGCAGGGGGAGATGAAAAACTGTTTTTT.